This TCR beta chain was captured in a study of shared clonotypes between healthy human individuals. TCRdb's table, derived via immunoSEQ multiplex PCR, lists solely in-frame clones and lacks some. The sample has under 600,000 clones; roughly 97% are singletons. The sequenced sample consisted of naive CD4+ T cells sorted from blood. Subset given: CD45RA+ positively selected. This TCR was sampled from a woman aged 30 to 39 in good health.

The CDR3 sequence: CARLNASSYNEQFF. CDR3 bases: TGTGCCAGGCTGAACGCCAGCTCCTACAATGAGCAGTTCTTC. The chain uses TRBV27 and TRBJ2-1; D is uncertain. The germline gives CDR1 MNHEY, CDR2 SMNVEV (reference sequence). Between the trimmed V and J ends, which lost 9 bases and 0 bases, there was a span of 12 bases. The CDR3 is 14 residues long.